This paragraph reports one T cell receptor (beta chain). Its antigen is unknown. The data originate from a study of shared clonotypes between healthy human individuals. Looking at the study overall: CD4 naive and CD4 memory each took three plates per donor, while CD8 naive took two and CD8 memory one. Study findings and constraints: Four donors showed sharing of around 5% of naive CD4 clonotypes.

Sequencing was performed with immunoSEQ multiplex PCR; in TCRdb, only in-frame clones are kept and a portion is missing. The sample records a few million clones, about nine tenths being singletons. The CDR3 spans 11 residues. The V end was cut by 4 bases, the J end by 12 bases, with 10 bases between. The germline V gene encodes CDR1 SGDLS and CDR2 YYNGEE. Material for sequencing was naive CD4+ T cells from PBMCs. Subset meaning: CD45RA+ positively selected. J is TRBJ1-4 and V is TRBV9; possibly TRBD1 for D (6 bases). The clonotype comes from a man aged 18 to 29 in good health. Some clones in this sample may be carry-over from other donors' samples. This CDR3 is CASSSTGELFF. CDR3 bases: TGTGCCAGCAGCTCGACAGGAGAACTGTTTTTT.